Detailed here is one T cell receptor (beta chain). Original analysis: From reference gene primer amplification, estimates of nucleated cell counts were derived. Produced via immunoSEQ multiplex PCR; TCRdb's table is partial and in-frame only. D and trimming were read from the DNA, whereas the V and J calls and clone size are those reported in that table. Of approximately 210,000 clones in the sample, approximately 91% are singletons; the top ten hold around 4.8%. This record belongs to a study of blood T cell repertoires in COVID-19. Study information: COVID-19 samples from acute and convalescent phases originated in the United States, Italy and Spain. T cells, B-cell-depleted T cells, or PBMCs supplied cDNA or gDNA.

The sequence was obtained from a woman aged 40 to 50 with acute or convalescent COVID-19. Material for sequencing was peripheral blood.

Here the CDR3 reads CASSYGGSTDTQYF. The CDR3 bases are TGTGCCAGCAGCTACGGGGGGAGCACAGATACGCAGTATTTT. This chain links TRBV7-2 with TRBJ2-3, with TRBD2 identical over 7 bases. Losses at the gene ends were 4 bases for V and 0 bases for J; bases not matched to a gene: 1. This CDR3 spans 14 amino acids. From germline, CDR1 is SGHTA and CDR2 FQGNSA.